Following are 13 T cell receptor beta chains from one sample sequenced in a study of blood T cell repertoires in COVID-19. This table comes from immunoSEQ multiplex PCR, and its TCRdb copy is limited to in-frame clones, with some not included. The sample yields approximately 120,000 clones, about 80% seen once. Sequencing input: peripheral blood. The receptors come from a woman in her forties or fifties with acute or convalescent COVID-19.

The chain employs TRBV30 and TRBJ1-2, with 8 bases that match TRBD1. Germline CDR1 GTSNPN, CDR2 SVGIG (reference sequence). The CDR3 is made up of 14 amino acids. The V and J ends lost 8 bases and 6 bases, in that order; junction bases with no gene match: 14. In DNA form, the CDR3 reads TGTGCCGGCCCCCCCCCGACAGGGGACGATGGCTACACCTTC. Amino acid sequence: CAGPPPTGDDGYTF.

The chain has TRBV5-1 and TRBJ2-1; possibly TRBD1 for D (6 bases). Trimming shortened V by 5 bases and J by 4 bases, and 7 bases separated the two germline ends. Germline loops: CDR1 SGHRS, CDR2 YFSETQ. The CDR3 length is 12 residues. The CDR3 sequence: CASRQGYNEQFF. Here the CDR3 DNA reads TGCGCCAGCAGGCAGGGGTACAATGAGCAGTTCTTC.

The chain links TRBV5-6 to TRBJ1-1; D is ambiguous. Per the germline V gene, CDR1 is SGHDT and CDR2 is YYEEEE. V shed 0 bases and J shed 5 bases, with 14 bases lying between them. The length of the CDR3 is 15 residues. The CDR3 nucleotides are TGTGCCAGCAGCTTGGGACCCCTCGGAGGAACTGAAGCTTTCTTT. Its translation: CASSLGPLGGTEAFF.

The chain is built from TRBV19 and TRBJ1-2, with 9 bases identical to TRBD1. V lost 5 bases and J lost 2; bases outside the gene matches: 6. Germline CDR1 reads LNHDA; CDR2 reads SQIVND (reference sequence). The CDR3 loop spans 15 amino acids. CDR3 sequence: CASSSPGQGNYGYTF. The CDR3 region has the DNA TGTGCCAGTAGTTCCCCGGGACAGGGAAACTATGGCTACACCTTC.

The chain links TRBV5-4 to TRBJ2-1; D possibly corresponds to TRBD2 (6 bases). The CDR3 covers 15 residues. Germline V lookup: CDR1 SGHNT, CDR2 YYREEE (reference sequence). Trimming removed 2 bases from V and 5 bases from J, with 14 bases in between. CDR3 nucleotides: TGTGCCAGCAGCTTTCTTGGCGGGACTCACAATGAGCAGTTCTTC. Its protein product is CASSFLGGTHNEQFF.

Of note for this clone: An end of the junction does not agree with germline; a read error may underlie this. This chain joins TRBV5-1 and TRBJ1-4; D remains unclear. Germline V gives CDR1 SGHRS, CDR2 YFSETQ. The CDR3 spans 15 residues. The CDR3 reads CASSPGSGTYEKLFF. CDR3 bases: TGCGCCAGCAGCCCGGGTTCGGGTACTTACGAAAAACTCTTTTTT. The full variable domain, its missing parts supplied by reference TRBV5-1 and TRBJ1-4, is KAGVTQTPRYLIKTRGQQVTLSCSPISGHRSVSWYQQTPGQGLQFLFEYFSETQRNKGNFPGRFSGRQFSNSRSEMNVSTLELGDSALYLCASSPGSGTYEKLFFGSGTQLSVL.

The chain combines TRBV19 with TRBJ1-2; 9 bases match TRBD1. Germline CDR1 reads LNHDA; CDR2 reads SQIVND (reference sequence). The CDR3 is made up of 13 amino acids. V lost 7 bases, J lost 8 bases, and 8 bases stayed unmatched. Here the CDR3 DNA reads TGTGCCAGTACCGCACAGGGGGCTAGGGGCTACACCTTC. Translation: CASTAQGARGYTF.

CDR3 region: CASSVLTGTSQPQHF. The CDR3 DNA reads as TGTGCCAGCAGTGTTTTGACAGGGACTAGTCAGCCCCAGCATTTT. V gene TRBV2 combines with J gene TRBJ1-5, with TRBD1 matching over 7 bases. The CDR3 is made up of 15 amino acids. Looked up from germline, CDR1 is SNHLY and CDR2 is FYNNEI. The V gene end was trimmed by 4 bases and the J gene end by 6 bases; junction bases not matched to a gene: 9.

J is TRBJ1-1 and V is TRBV19, with 9 bases lining up with TRBD1. V shed 8 bases and J 7 bases; nucleotides not matched to a gene: 11. CDR3 length equals 14 residues. Germline-derived CDR1 and CDR2 are LNHDA and SQIVND (reference sequence). CDR3 bases: TGTGCCAGTGTCCGGGACAGGGCTTGGGGTGAAGCTTTCTTT. The encoded protein is CASVRDRAWGEAFF.

This chain links TRBV14 with TRBJ1-3, with D uncertain. The CDR3 extends over 13 amino acids. Germline lookup yields CDR1 SGHDN and CDR2 FVKESK. V dropped 7 bases and J dropped 4 bases, with 11 bases sitting between them. CDR3 residues: CASTPSPGNTIYF. The CDR3 region has the DNA TGTGCCAGCACCCCAAGCCCCGGAAACACCATATATTTT.

The chain combines TRBV6-5 with TRBJ1-5, with 8 nucleotides matching TRBD1. V lost 6 bases to trimming and J lost 4 bases; unmatched junction nucleotides: 2. The CDR3 runs to 13 residues. CDR1 and CDR2 from the germline V gene are MNHEY and SVGAGI. This CDR3 reads CASRRTGNQPQHF. The CDR3 region has the DNA TGTGCCAGCAGAAGGACAGGGAATCAGCCCCAGCATTTT.

The V and J genes are TRBV10-3 and TRBJ2-3, with D possibly TRBD2 on 6 matching bases. The germline gives CDR1 ENHRY, CDR2 SYGVKD. Trimming shortened V by 7 bases and J by 6 bases, and 11 bases separated the two germline ends. CDR3 size: 12 residues. CDR3 amino acids: CAIKGLQDTQYF. The CDR3 DNA reads TGTGCCATCAAGGGACTCCAGGATACGCAGTATTTT.

The chain is built from TRBV19 and TRBJ1-2; 9 bases agree with TRBD1. V lost 3 bases to trimming and J lost 1 base; unmatched junction nucleotides: 6. Germline V gene data show CDR1 as LNHDA and CDR2 as SQIVND (reference sequence). The length of the CDR3 is 16 residues. The CDR3 loop reads CASSMEGTGRNYGYTF. CDR3 coding DNA: TGTGCCAGTAGTATGGAGGGGACAGGGCGTAACTATGGCTACACCTTC.